This TCR beta chain was captured by sequencing in a study of Ad26.COV2.S vaccination and SARS-CoV-2 variants. Looking at the study overall: Ad26.COV2.S, an intramuscular injection, was given once or twice 56 days apart. Findings and caveats of the study: Placebo recipients showed lower spike-specific TCR breadth than vaccinees.

Documented treatment: 15 to 20 received Ad26.COV2.S at low or high dose, single or two shots; roughly five received placebo; per-sample allocation not given. Sampling happened 63 days after the first vaccine or placebo injection. Assay used: immunoSEQ multiplex PCR; TCRdb lists only in-frame clones, some missing. The repertoire includes hundreds of thousands of clones, around 87% of them detected once, and around 3.5% sits in the top ten. Worth noting for this clone: Its antigen remains unidentified.

Germline V gene data show CDR1 as MNHNS and CDR2 as SASEGT. The CDR3 has 16 amino acids. Trimming took off 4 bases at V and 0 bases at J, with 14 bases between the two ends. V usage is TRBV6-1 and J usage is TRBJ2-3, with D unresolved. This specimen was peripheral blood, taken in a trial of Ad26.COV2.S vaccine versus placebo. The receptor was isolated from a person aged 18-60 years who received the Ad26.COV2.S COVID-19 vaccine or a placebo. The CDR3 coding sequence is TGTGCCAGCAGTGTGGGTCCTATCGGTAGCACAGATACGCAGTATTTT. Translating it yields CASSVGPIGSTDTQYF.